The text below deals with one T cell receptor beta chain. This sample was taken from a study of blood T cell repertoires in COVID-19. For the study at large: COVID-19 samples from acute and convalescent phases originated in the United States, Italy and Spain. Sources were T cells, B-cell-depleted T cells, or PBMCs; the material itself was cDNA or gDNA.

Germline trimming cut 4 bases from V and 7 bases from J; bases unmatched to any gene: 14. This CDR3 comprises 16 residues. Germline-derived CDR1 and CDR2 are MNHEY and SMNVEV (reference sequence). Cohorts were determined from participant-reported clinical history. As handled by the study authors: Amplification with reference gene primers provided the estimates of nucleated cell counts. Libraries were prepared by immunoSEQ multiplex PCR; TCRdb keeps only in-frame clonotypes and omits some of them. V, J and clone size are taken as reported in that table, and D and trimming were inferred from the DNA itself. The sample lists around 430,000 clones; approximately 87% were seen once.

This sequence joins TRBV27 and TRBJ1-2; TRBD1 agrees at 8 bases. The clonotype originates from a woman aged 45-59 years who had recovered from COVID-19. Sequencing was done on a sample of PBMCs or T cells enriched from blood (not recorded which). CDR3: CASSSARQGSTGGYTF. CDR3 in DNA: TGTGCCAGCAGTTCCGCTCGACAGGGGAGTACGGGTGGCTACACCTTC.